The rows below give T cell receptor beta chains drawn from one sample of a study of CD8 T cells in Susac syndrome. TCRdb analysed the immunoSEQ multiplex PCR reads with MiXCR anew, one entry per CDR3 protein. Of some 170,000 distinct CDR3 sequences listed, approximately 94% are singletons. Material for sequencing was CD4+ T cells from PBMCs. All receptors come from a human donor in good health. The CDR3 runs from the conserved cysteine through the conserved F or W. D genes are given only for firm matches. Some rows mark clone size as missing; the rest say once, few, many or name a class of expanded clone.

j_gene | d_gene | v_gene | abundance | CDR3nt | CDR3aa
TRBJ2-3 | . | TRBV30 | . | TGTGCCTGGACCGCGGGCACAGATACGCAGTATTTT | CAWTAGTDTQYF
TRBJ2-1 | . | TRBV29-1 | . | TGCAGCGTTGAAGTAACTGGGACGCCGGAGCAGTTCTTC | CSVEVTGTPEQFF
TRBJ2-3 | TRBD2 | TRBV20-1 | . | TGCAGTGCTTCGGGGGGAATCACAGATACGCAGTATTTT | CSASGGITDTQYF
TRBJ2-4 | TRBD1 | TRBV6-1 | . | TGTGCCAGCAGCGACAGGGGGCAGGTAGCCAAAAACATTCAGTACTTC | CASSDRGQVAKNIQYF
TRBJ2-7 | . | TRBV20-1 | . | TGCAGTGCTAGCCGGGACACCTACGAGCAGTACTTC | CSASRDTYEQYF
TRBJ2-7 | . | TRBV21-1 | . | TGTGCCAGCAGCGCCTATCCGAGGAGAGATGGTTACGAGCAGTACTTC | CASSAYPRRDGYEQYF
TRBJ2-5 | . | TRBV20-1 | . | TGCAGTGCTAGAGATCTCCAGACCCAGTACTTC | CSARDLQTQYF
TRBJ2-5 | . | TRBV5-1 | . | TGCGCCAGCAGATCCGGGACACAAGAGACCCAGTACTTC | CASRSGTQETQYF
TRBJ2-3 | . | TRBV9 | . | TGTGCCAGCAGCGTAGTCGACACAGATACGCAGTATTTT | CASSVVDTDTQYF
TRBJ2-4 | TRBD2 | TRBV29-1 | . | TGCAGCGTTGGCGGCGGGGGCAAAAACATTCAGTACTTC | CSVGGGGKNIQYF
TRBJ2-5 | . | TRBV29-1 | . | TGCAGCGTTGTCCAACCCTCCCGAGAGACCCAGTACTTC | CSVVQPSRETQYF
TRBJ2-7 | . | TRBV20-1 | . | TGCAGTGCTACCAAAATGGCACGATCCTACGAGCAGTACTTC | CSATKMARSYEQYF
TRBJ2-3 | TRBD2 | TRBV25-1 | . | TGTGCCAGCAGTGGAGCCCGTTCTAGCGGAGGCTGGGATACGCAGTATTTT | CASSGARSSGGWDTQYF
TRBJ2-7 | . | TRBV2 | . | TGTGCCAGCAGTGAAGGACTTTGGGAGCAGTACTTC | CASSEGLWEQYF
TRBJ1-1 | . | TRBV7-2 | . | TGTGCCAGCAGCTTAGGATGGGCGAACACTGAAGCTTTCTTT | CASSLGWANTEAFF
TRBJ1-2 | TRBD1 | TRBV5-1 | . | TGCGCCAGCAGCAACGAGGGGGCAAGGGGCTACACCTTC | CASSNEGARGYTF
TRBJ1-2 | . | TRBV6-5 | few | TGTGCCAGCAGTTACTCCCCCAAAGACGGTGGCTACACCTTC | CASSYSPKDGGYTF
TRBJ1-1 | . | TRBV2 | . | TGTGCCAGCAGTCTCGAGATGACTCAAGCTTTCTTT | CASSLEMTQAFF
TRBJ2-1 | TRBD1 | TRBV6-2/TRBV6-3 | . | TGTGCCACCTCAACCCGAGACAGGGGTACCGGTGAGCAGTTCTTC | CATSTRDRGTGEQFF
TRBJ1-2 | . | TRBV7-9 | . | TGTGCCAGCAGCCAGCGGGCAGATGGCTACACCTTC | CASSQRADGYTF
TRBJ2-1 | TRBD2 | TRBV18 | . | TGTGCCAGCTCCCCTCTGGGCGGAGCGGGAGTTCGAAATGAGCAGTTCTTC | CASSPLGGAGVRNEQFF
TRBJ2-1 | . | TRBV15 | . | TGTGCCACCAGCCCCTTCGATCGGGGTTATGAGCAGTTCTTC | CATSPFDRGYEQFF
TRBJ2-1 | TRBD1 | TRBV7-2 | . | TGTGCCAGCAGCTTACTCGGGACAGGGAATCGGAATGAGCAGTTCTTC | CASSLLGTGNRNEQFF
TRBJ1-1 | . | TRBV12-3/TRBV12-4 | . | TGTGCCAGCAGTTTATCCCCCAGCAGGACTGTAGCTTTCTTT | CASSLSPSRTVAFF
TRBJ2-7 | . | TRBV30 | . | TGTGCCTGGAGTTTCCGGGGCTCCTACGAGCAGTACTTC | CAWSFRGSYEQYF
TRBJ1-5 | . | TRBV27 | once | TGTGCCAGCAGTTTCCAAAGCAATCAGCCCCAGCATTTT | CASSFQSNQPQHF
TRBJ1-1 | TRBD1 | TRBV13 | . | TGTGCCAGCAGACCCTGGACAGGGAGCACTGAAGCTTTCTTT | CASRPWTGSTEAFF
TRBJ1-1 | . | TRBV4-1 | . | TGCGCCAGCAGCCAAGATTTGGGCAGGATGAACACTGAAGCTTTCTTT | CASSQDLGRMNTEAFF
TRBJ2-1 | TRBD1 | TRBV5-1 | . | TGCGCCAGCGGCGCTCCGGACAGGGTTTGGAATGAGCAGTTCTTC | CASGAPDRVWNEQFF
TRBJ2-5 | TRBD1 | TRBV11-3 | . | TGTGCCAGCAGCTCCGGGACAGGGGGCGCGGAGACCCAGTACTTC | CASSSGTGGAETQYF
TRBJ1-1 | . | TRBV16 | . | TGTGCCAGCAGCCTTGTACGGCCTGGTGGAGCTTTCTTT | CASSLVRPGGAFF
TRBJ2-3 | . | TRBV9 | . | TGTGCCAGCAGCGTAGTCACAGCCACAGATACGCAGTATTTT | CASSVVTATDTQYF
TRBJ2-2 | . | TRBV30 | few | TGTGCCTGGAGTGGCCCCGCGAACACCGGGGAGCTGTTTTTT | CAWSGPANTGELFF
TRBJ2-1 | TRBD1 | TRBV5-4 | . | TGTGCCAGCAGCGCCGACAGGGAGCCCTACAATGAGCAGTTCTTC | CASSADREPYNEQFF
TRBJ1-2 | . | TRBV30 | . | TGTGCCTGGAGTGCCAGGGGCTGGGGCTATGGCTACACCTTC | CAWSARGWGYGYTF
TRBJ2-6 | . | TRBV20-1 | . | TGCAGTGCACCGGGGGCTGGGGCCAACGTCCTGACTTTC | CSAPGAGANVLTF
TRBJ2-7 | . | TRBV27 | . | TGTGCCAGCCGAAGTATGGGCGGGCCTCCCGAGCAGTACTTC | CASRSMGGPPEQYF
TRBJ1-1 | . | TRBV29-1 | . | TGCAGCGTTGGTATCGGGACACTCTTCCCTGAAGCTTTCTTT | CSVGIGTLFPEAFF
TRBJ2-7 | TRBD1 | TRBV20-1 | . | TGCAGTGCTAGACAGGGGGCGCCGCGCGAGCAGTACTTC | CSARQGAPREQYF
TRBJ2-1 | . | TRBV20-1 | . | TGCAGTGCTAGAAGGGCAGGGACCTCCTACAATGAGCAGTTCTTC | CSARRAGTSYNEQFF
TRBJ1-4 | TRBD1 | TRBV7-2 | . | TGTGCCAGCAGCGCCGGGACAGCTAATGAAAAACTGTTTTTT | CASSAGTANEKLFF
TRBJ2-7 | . | TRBV12-3/TRBV12-4 | . | TGTGCCAGCAGCCTCGGTTTCACAGGGACACACGAGCAGTACTTC | CASSLGFTGTHEQYF
TRBJ2-5 | . | TRBV9 | once | TGTGCCAGCAGCCTGGGCGGAGGGACCCAGTACTTC | CASSLGGGTQYF
TRBJ2-7 | . | TRBV3-1 | . | TGTGCCAGCAGGAAACAGGGCGGCGAGCAGTACTTC | CASRKQGGEQYF
TRBJ2-7 | TRBD2 | TRBV7-3 | few | TGTGCCAGCAGCCCCCGGGGGGGTTACGAGCAGTACTTC | CASSPRGGYEQYF
TRBJ2-1 | TRBD2 | TRBV6-2/TRBV6-3 | . | TGTGCCAGCAGCAATGGACTAGCGGGATACTACAATGAGCAGTTCTTC | CASSNGLAGYYNEQFF
TRBJ1-2 | . | TRBV7-2 | . | TGTGCCAGCAGCTTAGTTCCGGACGGTGGCTACACCTTC | CASSLVPDGGYTF
TRBJ1-1 | TRBD1 | TRBV12-3/TRBV12-4 | . | TGTGCCAGCAGTTTAGGGAGGACAGGTACTGAAGCTTTCTTT | CASSLGRTGTEAFF
TRBJ2-1 | . | TRBV30 | . | TGTGCCTGGAGTTTCGGAGGGACCAATGAGCAGTTCTTC | CAWSFGGTNEQFF
TRBJ2-7 | . | TRBV6-5 | . | TGTGCCAGCAGCAACGACGGCCTCTACGAGCAGTACTTC | CASSNDGLYEQYF
TRBJ2-7 | . | TRBV12-3/TRBV12-4 | . | TGTGCCAGCAGCCAGTCAGGGGCGCGGGAGCAGTACTTC | CASSQSGAREQYF
TRBJ1-3 | . | TRBV7-2 | . | TGTGCCAGCAGCTTATCCTCGGGCAGCTCTGGAAACACCATATATTTT | CASSLSSGSSGNTIYF
TRBJ1-2 | . | TRBV11-2 | few | TGTGCCAGCAGCCTTCAGGGTGACTATGGCTACACCTTC | CASSLQGDYGYTF
TRBJ2-5 | . | TRBV18 | . | TGTGCCAGCTCACCCTTGGCGAACCAAGAGACCCAGTACTTC | CASSPLANQETQYF
TRBJ2-6 | . | TRBV20-1 | . | TGCAGTGCGCCCCCCGTCGCGGGCCTTAGCTCTGGGGCCAACGTCCTGACTTTC | CSAPPVAGLSSGANVLTF